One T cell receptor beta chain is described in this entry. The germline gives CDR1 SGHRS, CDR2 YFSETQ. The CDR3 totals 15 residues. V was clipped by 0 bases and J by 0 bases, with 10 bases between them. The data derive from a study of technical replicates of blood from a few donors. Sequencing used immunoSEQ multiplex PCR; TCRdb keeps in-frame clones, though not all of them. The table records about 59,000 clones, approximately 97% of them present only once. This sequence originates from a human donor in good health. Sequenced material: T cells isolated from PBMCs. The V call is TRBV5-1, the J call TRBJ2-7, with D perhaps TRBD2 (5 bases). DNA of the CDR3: TGCGCCAGCAGCTTGGTCGGCGGAGGCTCCTACGAGCAGTACTTC. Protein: CASSLVGGGSYEQYF.